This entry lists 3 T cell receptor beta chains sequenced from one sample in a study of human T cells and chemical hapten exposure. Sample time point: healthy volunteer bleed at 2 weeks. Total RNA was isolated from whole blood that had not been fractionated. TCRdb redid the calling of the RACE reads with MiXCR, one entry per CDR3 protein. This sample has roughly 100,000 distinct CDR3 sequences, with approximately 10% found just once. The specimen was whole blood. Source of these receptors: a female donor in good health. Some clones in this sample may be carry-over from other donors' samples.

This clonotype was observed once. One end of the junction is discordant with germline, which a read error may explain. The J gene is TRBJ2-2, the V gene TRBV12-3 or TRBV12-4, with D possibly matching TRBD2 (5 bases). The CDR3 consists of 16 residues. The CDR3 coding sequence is TGTGCCAGCGGTTTCTCAGCGGTAGTGCGAACCGGGGAGCTGTTTTTT. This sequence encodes CASGFSAVVRTGELFF.

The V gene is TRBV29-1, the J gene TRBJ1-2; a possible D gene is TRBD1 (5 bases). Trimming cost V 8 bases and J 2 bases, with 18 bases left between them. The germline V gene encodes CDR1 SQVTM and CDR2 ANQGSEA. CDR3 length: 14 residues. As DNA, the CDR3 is TGCAGCATGGAAACCGGGACGGGAAACTATGGCTACACCTTC. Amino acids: CSMETGTGNYGYTF.

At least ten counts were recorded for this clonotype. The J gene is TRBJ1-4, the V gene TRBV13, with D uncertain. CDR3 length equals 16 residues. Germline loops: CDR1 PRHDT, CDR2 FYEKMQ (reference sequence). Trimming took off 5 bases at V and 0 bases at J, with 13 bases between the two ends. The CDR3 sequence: CASSLQPHATNEKLFF. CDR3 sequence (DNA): TGTGCCAGCAGCCTACAGCCCCATGCAACTAATGAAAAACTGTTTTTT.